A single sample is the source of the 20 T cell receptor beta chains below, sequenced in a study of T cell responses to AZD1222 COVID-19 vaccine. This table comes from immunoSEQ multiplex PCR, and its TCRdb copy is limited to in-frame clones, with some not included. The sample consists of just over 80,000 clones, about nine tenths of them appearing once. The specimen comprised peripheral blood, sampled on day 0 of AZD1222 vaccination. The receptors were gathered from an adult in good health.

The V call is TRBV9, the J call TRBJ2-5; D gene uncertain. This CDR3 contains 15 residues. Trimming took off 1 base at V and 2 bases at J, with 12 bases between the two ends. Germline V lookup: CDR1 SGDLS, CDR2 YYNGEE. The DNA for the CDR3 is TGTGCCAGCAGCGTATTTTCCACACTACAAGAGACCCAGTACTTC. It encodes CASSVFSTLQETQYF.

The rearrangement joins TRBV5-1 to TRBJ2-1, with TRBD2 identical over 8 bases. Germline CDR1 is SGHRS and CDR2 is YFSETQ. The CDR3 totals 15 residues. Trimming cost V 2 bases and J 2 bases; bases outside gene matches: 3. The CDR3 nucleotides read TGCGCCAGCAGCTTTACCGGGGGGGCCTACAATGAGCAGTTCTTC. Protein product: CASSFTGGAYNEQFF.

This rearrangement joins TRBV4-3 to TRBJ2-7; D ambiguous. Germline V gives CDR1 LGHNA, CDR2 YSLEER. This CDR3 contains 14 residues. V lost 4 bases and J 1 base, leaving 11 bases between the germline ends. The CDR3 nucleotides are TGCGCCAGCAGCCCCGGTTTCGGGTCCTACGAGCAGTACTTC. Its protein product is CASSPGFGSYEQYF.

This clone has only a few counts. The J gene is TRBJ2-5, the V gene TRBV2; maybe TRBD1 (6 bases). CDR3 length: 14 residues. Trimming shortened V by 7 bases and J by 1 base, and 13 bases separated the two germline ends. Germline lookup yields CDR1 SNHLY and CDR2 FYNNEI. DNA of the CDR3: TGTGCCAGCATGGGTGCAGGGGCCCAAGAGACCCAGTACTTC. Protein sequence: CASMGAGAQETQYF.

This chain uses TRBV9 with TRBJ1-3, with D maybe TRBD1 (6 bases). Germline lookup yields CDR1 SGDLS and CDR2 YYNGEE. The CDR3 spans 15 residues. V lost 0 bases to trimming and J lost 0 bases, with 7 bases between them. Here the CDR3 reads CASSVGTVSGNTIYF. DNA for the CDR3: TGTGCCAGCAGCGTAGGGACAGTCTCTGGAAACACCATATATTTT.

This clone has just a few counts. The genes are TRBV11-2 and TRBJ1-1; perhaps TRBD1 as D (5 bases). Germline V CDR1 and CDR2: SGHAT, FQNNGV. The CDR3 spans 13 residues. V was pared by 0 bases and J by 8 bases, with 10 bases between. The DNA for the CDR3 is TGTGCCAGCAGCTTAGATTACGGGGGGGAAGCTTTCTTT. This gives the protein CASSLDYGGEAFF.

The chain recombines TRBV11-3 with TRBJ1-1; D is uncertain. V was pared by 5 bases and J by 4 bases, with 17 bases between. Germline loops: CDR1 SGHNT, CDR2 YENEEA. The CDR3 is 15 residues long. CDR3: CASSATATSGTEAFF. In DNA form, the CDR3 reads TGTGCCAGCAGCGCAACAGCTACCTCCGGCACTGAAGCTTTCTTT.

The J gene is TRBJ1-1, the V gene TRBV27; possible D gene TRBD1, 6 bases. CDR1 and CDR2 from the germline V gene are MNHEY and SMNVEV (reference sequence). The V and J ends lost 2 bases and 6 bases respectively, with 16 bases between them. The CDR3 has 15 residues. The CDR3 DNA sequence: TGTGCCAGCAGTTTACACGGGACAAGAGCCTCTGAAGCTTTCTTT. Protein sequence: CASSLHGTRASEAFF.

The chain recombines TRBV27 with TRBJ1-1; tentatively, D is TRBD1 (6 bases). In germline, CDR1 is MNHEY, CDR2 SMNVEV (reference sequence). The length of the CDR3 is 13 residues. V was pared by 5 bases and J by 4 bases, with 11 bases between. The DNA for the CDR3 is TGTGCCAGCAGTCGAGGGGGAAGCACTGAAGCTTTCTTT. Protein product: CASSRGGSTEAFF.

The chain has TRBV6-1 and TRBJ1-4; D gene ambiguous. V was shortened by 3 bases and J by 8 bases, with 7 bases between the two germline ends. The germline V gene has CDR1 MNHNS and CDR2 SASEGT. The CDR3 spans 12 residues. Here the CDR3 DNA reads TGTGCCAGCAGTGAGGTCGGGGAAAAACTGTTTTTT. Protein: CASSEVGEKLFF.

This clone was detected many times. CDR3 sequence reads: CASSVERGNQPQHF. The CDR3 coding sequence is TGTGCCAGCAGTGTAGAACGCGGCAATCAGCCCCAGCATTTT. The gene calls are TRBV2 and TRBJ1-5; D not resolved. Trimming shortened V by 4 bases and J by 2 bases, and 9 bases separated the two germline ends. The CDR3 spans 14 residues. Germline-derived CDR1 and CDR2 are SNHLY and FYNNEI.

The chain carries TRBV7-9 and TRBJ2-5; 9 nucleotides align to TRBD2. This CDR3 is built from 15 residues. V was clipped by 11 bases and J by 0 bases; unmatched bases: 10. Germline V CDR1 and CDR2: SEHNR, FQNEAQ (reference sequence). CDR3 amino acids: CAGPPSGEYQETQYF. CDR3 sequence (DNA): TGTGCCGGCCCCCCTAGCGGGGAGTACCAAGAGACCCAGTACTTC.

CDR3 nucleotide sequence: TGTGCCAGCAGCCAATATGGGGACCTGAACACTGAAGCTTTCTTT. It encodes CASSQYGDLNTEAFF. The V gene is TRBV4-2, the J gene TRBJ1-1, with D possibly matching TRBD1 (5 bases). CDR1 is LGHNA and CDR2 is YNFKEQ in the germline V gene. This CDR3 spans 15 amino acids. The V and J ends lost 2 bases and 0 bases respectively, with 10 bases between them.

V is TRBV11-2 and J is TRBJ1-4; no definite D call. Germline assignment: CDR1 SGHAT and CDR2 FQNNGV. The CDR3 runs 13 residues. V shed 7 bases and J shed 3 bases, with 9 bases lying between them. Here the CDR3 DNA reads TGTGCCAGCACCAGAGGGTCTAATGAAAAACTGTTTTTT. Encoded protein: CASTRGSNEKLFF.

The J gene is TRBJ2-7, the V gene TRBV6-5; TRBD1 might be the D (5 bases). Germline V gives CDR1 MNHEY, CDR2 SVGAGI. There are 14 residues in the CDR3. Trimming took 5 bases from V and 3 from J, leaving 14 bases between them. CDR3: CASSSPDTHYEQYF. The CDR3, as DNA: TGTGCCAGCAGTAGCCCGGACACCCACTACGAGCAGTACTTC.

The CDR3 bases are TGTGCCAGCAGCGTAGGGAGCGGGGGGCAGCAGTTCTTC. Translation gives CASSVGSGGQQFF. V is TRBV9 and J is TRBJ2-1; 9 nucleotides agree with TRBD2. Germline loops: CDR1 SGDLS, CDR2 YYNGEE. V was clipped by 0 bases and J by 11 bases; unmatched bases: 3. The CDR3 consists of 13 residues. Full variable domain (missing parts from reference TRBV9 and TRBJ2-1): DSGVTQTPKHLITATGQRVTLRCSPRSGDLSVYWYQQSLDQGLQFLIQYYNGEERAKGNILERFSAQQFPDLHSELNLSSLELGDSALYFCASSVGSGGQQFFGPGTRLTVL.

The rearrangement uses TRBV7-2 and TRBJ1-3; maybe TRBD1 (6 bases). Germline CDR1 SGHTA, CDR2 FQGNSA. This CDR3 contains 15 residues. The germline V and J ends were trimmed by 6 bases and 4 bases, with 16 bases remaining between them. The CDR3, as DNA: TGTGCCAGCAGGCCGCCGGGGGCGAAAGGAAACACCATATATTTT. This gives the protein CASRPPGAKGNTIYF. Together with reference TRBV7-2 and TRBJ1-3, the CDR3 gives the full variable domain: GAGVSQSPSNKVTEKGKDVELRCDPISGHTALYWYRQSLGQGLEFLIYFQGNSAPDKSGLPSDRFSAERTGGSVSTLTIQRTQQEDSAVYLCASRPPGAKGNTIYFGEGSWLTVV.

The genes are TRBV10-2 and TRBJ2-3; 10 nucleotides agree with TRBD2. The V gene end was trimmed by 5 bases and the J gene end by 2 bases; junction bases not matched to a gene: 1. CDR1 and CDR2 from the germline V gene are WSHSY and SAAADI. The CDR3 length is 14 residues. CDR3 sequence reads: CASSSGGATDTQYF. The CDR3 DNA is TGCGCCAGCAGTAGCGGGGGGGCCACAGATACGCAGTATTTT.

This chain uses TRBV14 with TRBJ1-2; D ambiguous. CDR3 length equals 13 residues. Per the germline V gene, CDR1 is SGHDN and CDR2 is FVKESK. V dropped 2 bases and J dropped 6 bases, with 10 bases sitting between them. The CDR3: CASSQQKRNGYTF. As DNA, the CDR3 is TGTGCCAGCAGCCAACAGAAGCGGAATGGCTACACCTTC.

V and J are TRBV5-1 and TRBJ2-1; D is undetermined. Germline values: CDR1 SGHRS, CDR2 YFSETQ. The CDR3 contains 15 residues. The V and J ends lost 5 bases and 12 bases respectively, with 24 bases between them. Here the CDR3 DNA reads TGCGCCAGCAGGGGTAAGGTCGACCCCCAAATCGGGCAGTTCTTC. It specifies CASRGKVDPQIGQFF.